The 23 T cell receptor beta chains in this list originate from one sample, sequenced in a study of T cells in women clearing cervical HPV infection. This table comes from immunoSEQ multiplex PCR, and its TCRdb copy is limited to in-frame clones, with some not included. Its clone listing holds about 20,000 clones. Sequenced: blood buffy coat. Every receptor here comes from a woman aged 18 to 75 with a cervical HPV16 infection that either progressed to CIN3+ or cleared (not recorded which).

With respect to this clone: At one boundary the junction diverges from the germline segment, which might be a read error. Read coverage stops 3 residues before the CDR3 terminus; the germline J gene supplies the remainder. This same CDR3 is encoded by further DNA sequences in the sample. The rearrangement uses TRBV18 and TRBJ1-3; no firm D call. The CDR3 has 13 amino acids. The germline V gene has CDR1 KGHSH and CDR2 LQKENI. The sequenced part of the CDR3 DNA is TGTGCCAGCTCATCCCCAGCGGGAAACACT. Protein product: CASSSPAGNT. The CDR3 in full is CASSSPAGNTIYF.

Points on this clone: The read finishes 3 residues shy of the CDR3 end, and the germline J gene is used to complete it. The rearrangement links TRBV15 to TRBJ2-1; D is uncertain. The length of the CDR3 is 15 residues. V gave up 5 bases and J gave up 2 bases, with 13 bases separating them. The germline V gene has CDR1 LNHNV and CDR2 YYDKDF (reference sequence). CDR3: CATSPSPEAYNEQFF. The part of the CDR3 DNA that was read is TGTGCCACCAGCCCATCCCCCGAGGCCTACAATGAG.

The CDR3 DNA, read in part, is TGTGCCAGCAGCCCCCAAGGAGGACAGGGGGGT. It codes for CASSPQGGQGG. The whole CDR3 protein is CASSPQGGQGGQYF. The chain recombines TRBV7-6 with TRBJ2-4; 10 bases agree with TRBD1. The read ends 3 residues before the CDR3 terminus; that terminus is restored from the germline J gene. Germline CDR1 and CDR2: SGHVS and FNYEAQ. The CDR3 covers 14 residues.

With respect to this clone: The read falls 3 residues short of the CDR3 end, and the missing part is taken from the germline J gene. The V and J genes are TRBV12-3 or TRBV12-4 and TRBJ2-3; D gene uncertain. The CDR3 contains 16 residues. With 3 bases removed from V and 0 bases from J, the gap between germline ends came to 13 bases. The sequenced part of the CDR3 DNA is TGTGCCAGCAGTTTGCCCGGTTTTCCTAGCACAGATACG. Translation gives CASSLPGFPSTDT. The whole CDR3 protein reads CASSLPGFPSTDTQYF.

This CDR3 is CASRDRTGYEKLFF. The CDR3 DNA, read in part, is TGTGCCAGCAGAGACCGGACAGGCTATGAAAAG. The rearrangement joins TRBV2 to TRBJ2-2, with 7 bases fitting TRBD1. From the germline J gene comes the end of the CDR3, since the read stops 3 residues before it. The CDR3 runs 14 residues. The germline V gene encodes CDR1 SNHLY and CDR2 FYNNEI.

With respect to this clone: The CDR3 is cut off 3 residues early in the read; its end comes from the germline J gene. This sequence joins TRBV12-5 and TRBJ2-3, with 8 bases identical to TRBD2. With 0 bases clipped from V and 2 bases from J, the junction kept 10 bases outside the gene matches. Looked up from germline, CDR1 is LGHNT and CDR2 is FRNRAP. CDR3 length: 18 amino acids. The CDR3 here is CASGLVRGSGADTDTQYF. The part of the CDR3 DNA that was read is TGTGCTAGTGGTTTGGTACGGGGTAGCGGGGCGGACACAGATACG.

The chain's CDR3 is CASSGGGWSPLFF. The sequenced part of the CDR3 DNA is TGTGCCAGCAGTGGAGGAGGGTGGTCACCA. The chain couples TRBV2 to TRBJ1-4, with unresolved D. The read finishes 3 residues shy of the CDR3 end, and the germline J gene is used to complete it. Germline values: CDR1 SNHLY, CDR2 FYNNEI. The CDR3 has 13 residues.

Concerning this clone itself: The observed sequence ends 3 residues before the CDR3 terminus, with the missing tail filled in from the germline J gene. J is TRBJ2-7 and V is TRBV5-1; 7 bases are a match to TRBD1. The germline V gene has CDR1 SGHRS and CDR2 YFSETQ. The V segment lost 1 base and the J segment 1 base; nucleotides outside the gene matches: 2. This CDR3 is built from 14 residues. Partial CDR3 DNA: TGCGCCAGCAGCTTGACGGGACAGTCCTACGAG. Translating it yields CASSLTGQSYE. The full CDR3 sequence reads CASSLTGQSYEQYF.

With regard to this clone: The read gets to within 3 residues of the CDR3 end, and the germline J gene fills in the rest. V and J are TRBV5-1 and TRBJ2-2; 12 nucleotides align to TRBD1. The CDR3 totals 16 residues. V lost 3 bases and J lost 5; bases outside the gene matches: 5. The germline gives CDR1 SGHRS, CDR2 YFSETQ. CDR3 DNA (partial): TGCGCCAGCAGCTGGGGACAGGGGGCAAAAACCGGGGAG. It yields the protein CASSWGQGAKTGE. In full, the CDR3 reads CASSWGQGAKTGELFF. Drawing the rest from reference TRBV5-1 and TRBJ2-2, the complete variable domain is KAGVTQTPRYLIKTRGQQVTLSCSPISGHRSVSWYQQTPGQGLQFLFEYFSETQRNKGNFPGRFSGRQFSNSRSEMNVSTLELGDSALYLCASSWGQGAKTGELFFGEGSRLTVL.

Partial CDR3 DNA: TGTGCCAGTTCTTCCCTAGCGGGACCAAGGGGGGAGACT. This sequence encodes CASSSLAGPRGET. The full CDR3 reads CASSSLAGPRGETQYF. The rearrangement joins TRBV19 to TRBJ2-4, with 9 bases fitting TRBD2. The read halts 3 residues ahead of the CDR3 end, with the missing end drawn from the germline J gene. The CDR3 is made up of 16 amino acids. Per germline, CDR1 LNHDA and CDR2 SQIVND (reference sequence). The complete variable domain, with remaining parts taken from reference TRBV19 and TRBJ2-4, reads DGGITQSPKYLFRKEGQNVTLSCEQNLNHDAMYWYRQDPGQGLRLIYYSQIVNDFQKGDIAEGYSVSREKKESFPLTVTSAQKNPTAFYLCASSSLAGPRGETQYFGAGTRLSVL.

Concerning this clone: The CDR3 is cut off 3 residues early in the read; its end comes from the germline J gene. The chain uses TRBV7-2 and TRBJ1-4, with TRBD1 matching over 9 bases. The CDR3 is made up of 15 amino acids. Per the germline V gene, CDR1 is SGHTA and CDR2 is FQGNSA. The CDR3: CASSTSTGGISPLFF. The sequenced CDR3 bases are TGTGCCAGCAGCACCTCGACAGGGGGGATTTCACCA.

Notes on this clone: The CDR3 is cut off 3 residues early in the read; its end comes from the germline J gene. The V call is TRBV20-1, the J call TRBJ1-2; 8 positions agree with TRBD1. Germline CDR1 is DFQATT and CDR2 is SNEGSKA (reference sequence). The length of the CDR3 is 13 residues. CDR3 region: CSAIVTGGKTYTF. The CDR3 DNA, read in part, is TGCAGTGCTATTGTTACAGGGGGAAAGACC.

As for this clone: The CDR3 extends 3 residues past the end of the read, so its final part is completed from the germline J gene. This chain links TRBV7-6 with TRBJ2-5; D perhaps matches TRBD2 (6 bases). CDR1 and CDR2 (germline): SGHVS, FNYEAQ. Trimming took 5 bases from V and 3 from J, leaving 10 bases between them. This CDR3 region has 13 residues. The CDR3 region is CASSTGLKETQYF. The covered CDR3 bases are TGTGCCAGCAGCACCGGACTAAAAGAGACC.

Concerning this clone itself: Sequencing ends 3 residues short of the CDR3 end; the germline J gene provides the rest. The chain uses TRBV6-2 or TRBV6-3 and TRBJ2-6; D perhaps matches TRBD2 (5 bases). Germline V gene sequence: CDR1 MNHEY, CDR2 SVGEGT. The CDR3 has 14 amino acids. Trimming took off 8 bases at V and 2 bases at J, with 10 bases between the two ends. CDR3 in amino acids: CASQAGTGANVLTF. The part of the CDR3 DNA that was read is TGTGCCAGCCAGGCGGGTACTGGGGCCAACGTC.

Turning to this clone: Mismatch with germline at one junction end may stem from a read error. The CDR3 extends 3 residues past the end of the read, so its final part is completed from the germline J gene. This sequence joins TRBV4-2 and TRBJ2-3; 11 bases are shared with TRBD1. CDR3 length: 15 amino acids. CDR1 LGHNA and CDR2 YNFKEQ come from the germline V gene. The DNA read from the CDR3 is TGCGCCAGCAGCCGGTCACGGGACAGGGGGTATACG. Translating it yields CASSRSRDRGYT. The full CDR3 protein reads CASSRSRDRGYTQYF.

Partial CDR3 DNA: TGTGCCAGTGGGACAGGGGAATCACCA. Amino acid sequence: CASGTGESP. In full, the CDR3 reads CASGTGESPLFF. This chain links TRBV18 with TRBJ1-4; 10 nucleotides agree with TRBD1. Sequencing ends 3 residues short of the CDR3 end; the germline J gene provides the rest. CDR1 and CDR2 from the germline V gene are KGHSH and LQKENI. The CDR3 covers 12 residues.

As for this clone: The read ends 3 residues early relative to the CDR3; the germline J gene fills the gap. This chain joins TRBV2 and TRBJ2-5; possible D gene TRBD2, 6 bases. Trimming pared 3 bases from V and 4 bases from J, leaving 9 bases between. Germline loops: CDR1 SNHLY, CDR2 FYNNEI. CDR3 length equals 13 residues. The DNA read from the CDR3 is TGTGCCAGCAGTGAGAGGGGACTAGAGACC. Its protein product is CASSERGLET. The whole CDR3 protein reads CASSERGLETQYF.

As concerns this clone: The CDR3 goes on 3 residues after the read ends, and that part is filled in from the germline J gene. J is TRBJ2-5 and V is TRBV11-2; a weak D match, TRBD2 (5 bases). The CDR3 length is 13 residues. Trimming cost V 5 bases and J 1 base, with 8 bases left between them. Germline V gene lookup returns CDR1 SGHAT and CDR2 FQNNGV. The CDR3 here is CASSPGVQETQYF. Partial CDR3 DNA: TGTGCCAGCAGCCCCGGGGTCCAAGAGACC.

CDR3 residues: CASSLEASGGAGAGELFF. The CDR3 DNA, read in part, is TGCGCCAGCAGCTTGGAGGCTAGCGGGGGGGCCGGAGCCGGGGAG. This chain uses TRBV5-1 with TRBJ2-2, with TRBD2 matching 12 bases. The read finishes 3 residues shy of the CDR3 end, and the germline J gene is used to complete it. With V trimmed by 0 bases and J by 6 bases, 9 bases remained unmatched. Germline V gene data show CDR1 as SGHRS and CDR2 as YFSETQ. The length of the CDR3 is 18 residues. The full variable domain, its missing parts supplied by reference TRBV5-1 and TRBJ2-2, is KAGVTQTPRYLIKTRGQQVTLSCSPISGHRSVSWYQQTPGQGLQFLFEYFSETQRNKGNFPGRFSGRQFSNSRSEMNVSTLELGDSALYLCASSLEASGGAGAGELFFGEGSRLTVL.

A remark on this clone: The read stops 3 residues short of the end of the CDR3; the missing end is completed from the germline J gene. The V call is TRBV24-1, the J call TRBJ2-1, with a possible D match to TRBD2 (6 bases). CDR3 length: 14 amino acids. CDR1 and CDR2 from the germline V gene are KGHDR and SFDVKD. Trimming removed 4 bases at V and 5 bases at J, with 11 bases between. The covered CDR3 bases are TGTGCCACCAGTGAGGGGACTGTCCACAATGAG. This translates into CATSEGTVHNE. The complete CDR3 reads CATSEGTVHNEQFF.

Notes on this clone: The junction shows a germline mismatch at one end, possibly a read error. The sequence runs out 3 residues before the end of the CDR3; the remainder is reconstructed from the germline J gene. V is TRBV4-2 and J is TRBJ2-3, with TRBD2 matching 9 bases. CDR3 length equals 15 residues. CDR1 and CDR2 from the germline V gene are LGHNA and YNFKEQ. Incomplete CDR3 DNA: TGCGCCAGCAGCCCAGCGGGGGGAATAACAGATACG. Translating it yields CASSPAGGITDT. The entire CDR3 is CASSPAGGITDTQYF.

On this clone: The read ends 3 residues before the CDR3 terminus; that terminus is restored from the germline J gene. This chain connects TRBV27 to TRBJ2-3, with TRBD1 as a possible D gene (5 bases). From germline, CDR1 is MNHEY and CDR2 SMNVEV (reference sequence). This CDR3 region has 15 residues. V was shortened by 0 bases and J by 6 bases, with 13 bases between the two germline ends. CDR3 DNA, as far as it was read: TGTGCCAGCAGTTTATCCCCTATGGGGCGGGATACG. Encoded protein: CASSLSPMGRDT. In full, the CDR3 is CASSLSPMGRDTQYF.

About this clone: The read terminates 3 residues before the CDR3 end, so the remaining end is supplied by the germline J gene. V is TRBV30 and J is TRBJ2-1; 15 bases are a match to TRBD2. Germline V gene data show CDR1 as GTSNPN and CDR2 as SVGIG (reference sequence). The CDR3 totals 17 residues. V was clipped by 0 bases and J by 9 bases; unmatched bases: 9. The DNA read from the CDR3 is TGTGCCTGGAGTGTACAGCGGACTAGCGGGGGGGCGGGTGAG. Protein sequence: CAWSVQRTSGGAGE. The complete CDR3 sequence is CAWSVQRTSGGAGEQFF.